A single sample is the source of the 26 T cell receptor beta chains below, sequenced in a study of regulatory T cells in long-lasting Graves disease. Libraries of TCR beta came from iRepertoire HTBI primers plus Arm-PCR of CDR3 regions. TCRdb analysed the multiplex PCR reads with MiXCR anew, one entry per CDR3 protein. The repertoire has 400,000 to 500,000 distinct CDR3 sequences, around 23% of them found once; the top ten carry roughly an eighth. Time point: persistent/refractory GD, antithyroid drugs over 5 years with positive TRAb. The TCR library used RNA extracted from PBMCs. Sequences were derived from peripheral blood mononuclear cells (PBMCs), sampled when the disease was refractory, from a patient treated with antithyroid drugs. The source of these receptors is a female donor with Graves disease.

CDR3 in DNA: TGCAGTGCCATGGGGGGTGTGAACACTGAAGCTTTCTTT. Translation: CSAMGGVNTEAFF. The chain uses TRBV20-1 and TRBJ1-1; D possibly corresponds to TRBD1 (5 bases). The V gene lost 6 bases and the J gene lost 0 bases, with 11 bases spanning the gap. The CDR3 covers 13 residues. Germline V gene lookup returns CDR1 DFQATT and CDR2 SNEGSKA (reference sequence).

The gene calls are TRBV13 and TRBJ2-6; D not resolved. Germline CDR1 and CDR2: PRHDT and FYEKMQ (reference sequence). V was pared by 8 bases and J by 5 bases, with 13 bases between. The CDR3 length is 14 residues. The CDR3 reads CASARTRRANVLTF. The CDR3 coding sequence is TGTGCCAGCGCGAGGACGAGGCGGGCCAACGTCCTGACTTTC.

This clonotype was recorded a few times. This chain joins TRBV3-1 and TRBJ2-7, with TRBD1 as a possible D gene (6 bases). Trimming cost V 4 bases and J 2 bases, with 15 bases left between them. In germline, CDR1 is LGHDT, CDR2 YNNKEL (reference sequence). The CDR3 covers 15 residues. CDR3 residues: CASSRRGFFAYEQYF. The CDR3 bases are TGTGCCAGCAGCCGCAGGGGATTTTTTGCCTACGAGCAGTACTTC.

There are many counts of this clonotype. V is TRBV15 and J is TRBJ2-2; TRBD2 aligns across 7 bases. The CDR3 spans 14 residues. CDR1 and CDR2 (germline): LNHNV, YYDKDF (reference sequence). The J segment lost 4 bases and the V segment lost 1 base, leaving 0 bases of the junction unmatched. The CDR3 DNA sequence: TGTGCCACCAGCAGAGGCGGGAGCACCGGGGAGCTGTTTTTT. Protein product: CATSRGGSTGELFF.

This clonotype was observed a single time. Being one base from a much bigger clone, this may be a read error. This chain connects TRBV6-9 to TRBJ1-2, with 8 bases matching TRBD1. CDR1 is MNHGY and CDR2 is SVAAGI in the germline V gene. There are 15 residues in the CDR3. The CDR3 spells CASSLQDRVGHGHTF. CDR3 nucleotides: TGTGCCAGCAGTTTACAGGACAGGGTCGGGCATGGCCACACCTTC.

The rearrangement joins TRBV7-9 to TRBJ2-7; D is ambiguous. Trimming removed 3 bases from V and 4 bases from J, with 7 bases in between. Germline V gene lookup returns CDR1 SEHNR and CDR2 FQNEAQ (reference sequence). This CDR3 has 12 amino acids. CDR3 sequence reads: CASSFKTYEQYF. The CDR3 bases are TGTGCCAGCAGCTTTAAAACGTACGAGCAGTACTTC.

This clonotype has a count of ten or more. The genes are TRBV28 and TRBJ2-7; weak D call: TRBD1 (5 bases). The CDR3 has 15 amino acids. The V gene's germline CDR1 is MDHEN and CDR2 SYDVKM. The V gene lost 6 bases and the J gene lost 6 bases, with 21 bases spanning the gap. CDR3 protein: CASRETGNPLGEQYF. CDR3 nucleotide sequence: TGTGCCAGCAGGGAAACAGGAAACCCCCTGGGCGAGCAGTACTTC.

The V and J genes are TRBV20-1 and TRBJ2-2, with 7 bases lining up with TRBD2. Trimming at V came to 6 bases and at J to 2 bases, leaving 9 bases not matched to a gene. Germline loops: CDR1 DFQATT, CDR2 SNEGSKA (reference sequence). The CDR3 extends over 15 amino acids. The CDR3 nucleotides read TGCAGTGCCCCCCGACGAGCGGGAAACACCGGGGAGCTGTTTTTT. It specifies CSAPRRAGNTGELFF.

This clonotype was seen many times. V usage is TRBV20-1 and J usage is TRBJ2-5; TRBD1 agrees at 7 bases. Looked up from germline, CDR1 is DFQATT and CDR2 is SNEGSKA (reference sequence). This CDR3 has 12 residues. The J segment lost 4 bases and the V segment lost 6 bases, leaving 5 bases of the junction unmatched. The CDR3 spells CSALGQLETQYF. The CDR3 nucleotides read TGCAGTGCCCTGGGACAGTTAGAGACCCAGTACTTC.

The table lists this clonotype with a count of one. A clone one base away is much larger, so this may be a read error. V is TRBV6-2 or TRBV6-3 and J is TRBJ1-5; no firm D call. From germline, CDR1 is MNHEY and CDR2 SVGEGT. V gave up 5 bases and J gave up 3 bases, with 14 bases separating them. The CDR3 spans 15 residues. The DNA of the CDR3 is TGTGCCAGCAGTGGGTCAGAGGTAAACAATCAGCCCCAGCATTTT. Translating it yields CASSGSEVNNQPQHF.

On this clonotype: A much larger clone differs from this one at a single base, so this may be a read error. The chain is built from TRBV5-1 and TRBJ1-2; D call uncertain. The CDR3 consists of 15 residues. Germline lookup yields CDR1 SGHRS and CDR2 YFSETQ. V lost 0 bases and J 8 bases, leaving 17 bases between the germline ends. Here the CDR3 reads CASSLGGSEGYGYTF. CDR3 bases: TGCGCCAGCAGCTTGGGTGGGTCGGAGGGTTACGGCTACACCTTC.

This clonotype came up a few times. This chain connects TRBV4-1 to TRBJ1-1; TRBD1 might be the D (5 bases). This CDR3 is 14 amino acids long. Germline CDR1 MGHRA, CDR2 YSYEKL. The germline V and J ends were trimmed by 5 bases and 5 bases, with 15 bases remaining between them. The CDR3 loop reads CASSSMGGGTEAFF. The CDR3 bases are TGCGCCAGCAGCTCGATGGGGGGAGGGACTGAAGCTTTCTTT.

This clonotype was seen a handful of times. The V call is TRBV25-1, the J call TRBJ2-7; 10 positions agree with TRBD2. In germline, CDR1 is MGHDK, CDR2 SYGVNS. The CDR3 is made up of 17 amino acids. The trim removed 3 bases at V and 4 bases at J, leaving 12 bases unmatched. The CDR3 DNA follows: TGTGCCAGCAGTGAGTCTCCTTCTAGCGGGAGAGGTTACGAGCAGTACTTC. Its protein product is CASSESPSSGRGYEQYF.

The chain is built from TRBV4-1 and TRBJ2-2; TRBD1 matches 7 bases. After removal of 1 base from V and 4 bases from J, the junction contained 6 bases not matched to a gene. Germline CDR1 is MGHRA and CDR2 is YSYEKL. The CDR3 length is 16 residues. CDR3 bases: TGCGCCAGCAGCCAAGCGACCGGGACAGTCACCGGGGAGCTGTTTTTT. Its translation: CASSQATGTVTGELFF.

This clonotype has at least ten counts. V and J are TRBV28 and TRBJ2-7; D is perhaps TRBD1 (6 bases). The length of the CDR3 is 14 residues. V lost 7 bases, J lost 2 bases, and 15 bases lay in between. In germline, CDR1 is MDHEN, CDR2 SYDVKM. This chain's CDR3 is CASTSGAQAYEQYF. DNA for the CDR3: TGTGCCAGCACCTCAGGGGCGCAGGCCTACGAGCAGTACTTC. Combining the CDR3 with reference TRBV28 and TRBJ2-7 gives the whole variable domain DVKVTQSSRYLVKRTGEKVFLECVQDMDHENMFWYRQDPGLGLRLIYFSYDVKMKEKGDIPEGYSVSREKKERFSLILESASTNQTSMYLCASTSGAQAYEQYFGPGTRLTVT.

The chain combines TRBV28 with TRBJ1-6, with D uncertain. The CDR3 contains 18 residues. Germline values: CDR1 MDHEN, CDR2 SYDVKM. V dropped 5 bases and J dropped 5 bases, with 22 bases sitting between them. CDR3 amino acids: CASSTPPGSLNHNSPLHF. For the CDR3, the DNA is TGTGCCAGCAGTACCCCCCCGGGCAGCCTGAACCATAATTCACCCCTCCACTTT.

The chain couples TRBV30 to TRBJ1-1; the D is unclear. The CDR3 covers 13 residues. Per the germline V gene, CDR1 is GTSNPN and CDR2 is SVGIG (reference sequence). V lost 4 bases and J 3 bases, leaving 12 bases between the germline ends. The CDR3 DNA sequence: TGTGCCTGGACCGGGTGGAATGACACTGAAGCTTTCTTT. Translated: CAWTGWNDTEAFF.

This clonotype was seen at least ten times. This sequence joins TRBV6-1 and TRBJ2-7, with TRBD1 identical over 10 bases. After removal of 3 bases from V and 3 bases from J, the junction contained 2 bases not matched to a gene. Germline assignment: CDR1 MNHNS and CDR2 SASEGT. The CDR3 extends over 14 amino acids. The CDR3 region is CASSEGQGNYEQYF. DNA of the CDR3: TGTGCCAGCAGTGAGGGACAGGGGAACTACGAGCAGTACTTC.

Remarks on this clonotype: The likely explanation is a read error, given a far larger clone one base away. This chain joins TRBV10-3 and TRBJ1-2; a weak D match, TRBD1 (5 bases). Germline assignment: CDR1 ENHRY and CDR2 SYGVKD. V lost 5 bases, J lost 8 bases, and 18 bases lay in between. The length of the CDR3 is 14 residues. The CDR3 DNA follows: TGTGCCATCAGTCCTGACAGCTTACTTAGCGGCTACACCTTC. Translation gives CAISPDSLLSGYTF.

J is TRBJ2-1 and V is TRBV28; D is ambiguous. Germline V gene sequence: CDR1 MDHEN, CDR2 SYDVKM. This CDR3 region has 13 residues. Trimming cost V 3 bases and J 6 bases, with 9 bases left between them. CDR3 nucleotides: TGTGCCAGCAGTTTGTTCTCCCTCAATGAGCAGTTCTTC. Protein sequence: CASSLFSLNEQFF.

There are a few counts of this clonotype. V usage is TRBV19 and J usage is TRBJ2-7; 7 nucleotides line up with TRBD1. V shed 6 bases, J shed 5 bases, and the junction held 10 bases outside the gene matches. The CDR3 contains 14 residues. Germline V gene data show CDR1 as LNHDA and CDR2 as SQIVND (reference sequence). The CDR3 protein is CASSRRQGINEQYF. The DNA of the CDR3 is TGTGCCAGTAGCCGGCGACAGGGAATTAACGAGCAGTACTTC.

About this clonotype: A much larger clone sits a single nucleotide away, making a read error possible. The chain combines TRBV9 with TRBJ2-7, with a weak D call TRBD1 (6 bases). The V gene lost 1 base and the J gene lost 5 bases, with 13 bases spanning the gap. Germline CDR1 and CDR2: SGDLS and YYNGEE. This CDR3 comprises 14 residues. The CDR3 nucleotides read TGTGCCAGCAGCGTATTTTGGGGGCTGAACGAGCAGTACTTC. Translation: CASSVFWGLNEQYF.

Ten or more counts support this clonotype. This chain joins TRBV29-1 and TRBJ2-7; TRBD1 agrees at 9 bases. J gave up 2 bases and V 3 bases, and 8 bases lay outside the gene matches. This CDR3 comprises 15 residues. Germline loops: CDR1 SQVTM, CDR2 ANQGSEA. CDR3 bases: TGCAGCGTTGAGGGGTCGACAGGGGGTACCTACGAGCAGTACTTC. It translates to CSVEGSTGGTYEQYF.

This clonotype was seen many times. V and J are TRBV12-3 or TRBV12-4 and TRBJ2-2; 13 nucleotides line up with TRBD2. The CDR3 length is 16 residues. V lost 5 bases, J lost 6 bases, and 6 bases stayed unmatched. The CDR3 region is CASSLPGLAGPGELFF. In DNA, the CDR3 is TGTGCCAGCAGTCTCCCGGGACTAGCGGGGCCCGGGGAGCTGTTTTTT.

The sample holds many counts of this clonotype. The CDR3 region is CASSRTVNSEKLFF. For the CDR3, the DNA is TGTGCCAGCAGCCGGACAGTTAACAGTGAAAAACTGTTTTTT. V and J are TRBV11-3 and TRBJ1-4, with a possible D match to TRBD1 (6 bases). The V end was cut by 5 bases, the J end by 7 bases, with 14 bases between. The CDR3 spans 14 residues. The germline V gene has CDR1 SGHNT and CDR2 YENEEA.

This clonotype showed up many times. CDR3 protein: CASSLAGKGSGNTIYF. CDR3 DNA: TGTGCCAGCAGTTTGGCCGGGAAGGGCTCTGGAAACACCATATATTTT. The chain carries TRBV28 and TRBJ1-3; D remains ambiguous. Germline assignment: CDR1 MDHEN and CDR2 SYDVKM. Trimming removed 3 bases at V and 0 bases at J, with 12 bases between. The CDR3 is 16 amino acids.